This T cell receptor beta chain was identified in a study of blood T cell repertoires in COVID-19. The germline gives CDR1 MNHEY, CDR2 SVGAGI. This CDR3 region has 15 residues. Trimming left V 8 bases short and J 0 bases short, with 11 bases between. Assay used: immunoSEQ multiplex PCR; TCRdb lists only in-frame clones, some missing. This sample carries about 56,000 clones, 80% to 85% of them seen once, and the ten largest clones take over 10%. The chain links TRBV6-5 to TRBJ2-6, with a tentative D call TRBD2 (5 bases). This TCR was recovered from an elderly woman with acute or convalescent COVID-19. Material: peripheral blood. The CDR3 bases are TGTGCCAGCGTCGGACTGAGCTCTGGGGCCAACGTCCTGACTTTC. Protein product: CASVGLSSGANVLTF.